Below are 9 T cell receptor beta chains sequenced from a single sample in a study of HIV-infected children after antiretroviral therapy interruption. The TCR library was built from RNA with a 3' RACE protocol and unique molecular identifiers. In TCRdb, the 3' RACE reads were re-called with MiXCR into one record per CDR3 protein. The sample lists about 46,000 distinct CDR3 sequences; roughly 4% were seen once. Treatment here: PENTA 11 planned treatment interruption arm or continuous ART arm. The source was CD45RA+ CD4+ T cells from PBMCs, pooled from several time points, collected from a donor given antiretroviral therapy, either interrupted or continuous. Subset of the sample: naive CD4+ CD45RA+ CD45RO- T cells. The receptors shown here come from a pool of human donors with HIV.

This sequence joins TRBV7-9 and TRBJ1-1; TRBD1 might be the D (6 bases). CDR1 SEHNR and CDR2 FQNEAQ come from the germline V gene (reference sequence). The CDR3 contains 15 residues. Trimming stripped 3 bases from V and 3 bases from J, with 14 bases between. Here the CDR3 reads CASSFQDRDDTEAFF. The CDR3, as DNA: TGTGCCAGCAGCTTCCAGGACAGAGATGACACTGAAGCTTTCTTT.

This clonotype was seen repeatedly, ten times or more. The CDR3 coding sequence is TGTGCCAGCAGTGGGGACGCCGGCCAAGAGACCCAGTACTTC. This gives the protein CASSGDAGQETQYF. The chain has TRBV2 and TRBJ2-5; D possibly matches TRBD1 or TRBD2 (5 bases each). The CDR3 spans 14 residues. Trimming took off 4 bases at V and 1 base at J, with 10 bases between the two ends. Germline values: CDR1 SNHLY, CDR2 FYNNEI.

Many counts were recorded for this clonotype. This chain's CDR3 is CAISARTGGDSPLHF. CDR3 sequence (DNA): TGTGCCATCAGTGCGAGGACCGGAGGGGATTCACCCCTCCACTTT. The gene calls are TRBV10-3 and TRBJ1-6; tentatively, D is TRBD1 (5 bases). With 4 bases removed from V and 8 bases from J, the gap between germline ends came to 15 bases. Per germline, CDR1 ENHRY and CDR2 SYGVKD. The CDR3 runs 15 residues.

The chain couples TRBV5-4 to TRBJ2-7, with TRBD1 matching 8 bases. Losses at the gene ends were 5 bases for V and 0 bases for J; bases not matched to a gene: 7. Per the germline V gene, CDR1 is SGHNT and CDR2 is YYREEE (reference sequence). This CDR3 comprises 15 residues. The CDR3 here is CASRPGGESSYEQYF. The CDR3, as DNA: TGTGCCAGCAGGCCAGGGGGCGAGAGCTCCTACGAGCAGTACTTC.

This clonotype was recorded many times. This chain links TRBV7-8 with TRBJ2-5; possible D gene TRBD2, 7 bases. The CDR3 has 16 amino acids. Trimming stripped 4 bases from V and 3 bases from J, with 18 bases between. Germline V lookup: CDR1 SGHVS, CDR2 FQNEAQ. This CDR3 reads CASSSFGGGQEETQYF. The CDR3 region has the DNA TGTGCCAGCAGCTCTTTTGGGGGGGGCCAGGAAGAGACCCAGTACTTC.

This clonotype came up many times. The chain employs TRBV12-3 or TRBV12-4 and TRBJ2-7; the D is unclear. V was shortened by 5 bases and J by 2 bases, with 4 bases between the two germline ends. The CDR3 has 11 amino acids. CDR3 amino acids: CASSRTYEQYF. In nucleotides, the CDR3 is TGTGCCAGCAGTCGCACCTACGAGCAGTACTTC.

This clonotype has at least ten counts. This chain links TRBV21-1 with TRBJ2-7; the table's D call TRBD1 went unverified against the DNA. TRBV21-1 is a known pseudogene. The CDR3 extends over 15 amino acids. CDR3 sequence reads: CASSSGPGQPYEQYF. In nucleotides, the CDR3 is TGTGCCAGCAGCTCAGGACCGGGACAGCCCTACGAGCAGTACTTC.

The rearrangement joins TRBV23-1 to TRBJ1-2; TRBD1 matches 7 bases. TRBV23-1 falls under the ORF class, with uncertain function. This CDR3 has 12 amino acids. With V trimmed by 8 bases and J by 8 bases, 8 bases remained unmatched. The CDR3, as DNA: TGCGCCAGCCCCCGAGGGGGCGGGGGCTACACCTTC. Amino acids: CASPRGGGGYTF.

In this sample, this clonotype turned up many times. This chain links TRBV28 with TRBJ2-1; tentatively, D is TRBD2 (5 bases). V lost 11 bases to trimming and J lost 6 bases, with 11 bases between them. The CDR3 spans 11 residues. Germline V CDR1 and CDR2: MDHEN, SYDVKM. The CDR3 DNA reads as TGTGCCTCCACGGGGATCAATGAGCAGTTCTTC. Protein: CASTGINEQFF.